This TCR beta chain was sequenced in a study of CD8 T cells in ankylosing spondylitis. Library preparation for TCR beta used quantitative 5'-RACE with molecular barcodes. TCRdb re-called the 5' RACE reads through MiXCR, storing one row per CDR3 protein. This table holds some 250,000 distinct CDR3 sequences, about 11% found once. The V segment lost 2 bases and the J segment 9 bases; nucleotides outside the gene matches: 10. This CDR3 has 16 residues. Per the germline V gene, CDR1 is SGHDT and CDR2 is YYEEEE. This clonotype was seen many times. This sequence was found in a male donor with ankylosing spondylitis or in good health (not recorded which). The material sequenced was blood, either unsorted or a sorted T cell fraction (not recorded which). The chain combines TRBV5-6 with TRBJ2-2, with TRBD1 matching over 10 bases. This CDR3 reads CASSFGTGEGGWELFF. Here the CDR3 DNA reads TGTGCCAGCAGCTTTGGGACAGGGGAAGGCGGTTGGGAGCTGTTTTTT.